This passage covers 5 T cell receptor beta chains from one sample sequenced in a study of CD8+CD57+ T cells in acquired aplastic anemia. Whoever was chosen for sequencing had shown CD8+CD57+ cell expansion by flow cytometry. Investigators profiled TCR beta VDJ and CDR3 from genomic DNA template. TCRdb re-called the reads with MiXCR, one entry per CDR3 protein. The table shows more than 150,000 distinct CDR3 sequences, with around 45% occurring only once. The sequenced sample consisted of sorted CD4+, CD8+, or CD8+CD57+ T cells (not recorded which) from PBMCs. The receptors originated from a human donor with aplastic anemia.

The chain recombines TRBV2 with TRBJ2-5, with 10 bases aligning to TRBD1. V lost 4 bases to trimming and J lost 9 bases; unmatched junction nucleotides: 8. This CDR3 contains 14 residues. From germline, CDR1 is SNHLY and CDR2 FYNNEI. The CDR3 protein is CASSGQGARQPQYF. The CDR3 coding sequence is TGTGCCAGCAGTGGACAGGGGGCAAGGCAGCCCCAGTACTTC.

V and J are TRBV24-1 and TRBJ2-3; D call uncertain. The CDR3 has 17 residues. V was cut by 5 bases and J by 0 bases, with 17 bases left in between. Germline values: CDR1 KGHDR, CDR2 SFDVKD. DNA for the CDR3: TGTGCCACCAGTGGCCCCCGGGCAGGCAAGAGCACAGATACGCAGTATTTT. This encodes CATSGPRAGKSTDTQYF.

The DNA for the CDR3 is TGTGCCATCAGTGTAGGACAGTACTATGGCTACACCTTC. It encodes CAISVGQYYGYTF. This chain connects TRBV10-3 to TRBJ1-2; a weak D match, TRBD1 (6 bases). The length of the CDR3 is 13 residues. V lost 4 bases, J lost 3 bases, and 9 bases lay in between. Germline V lookup: CDR1 ENHRY, CDR2 SYGVKD.

This clonotype was found many times. The V call is TRBV10-1, the J call TRBJ1-1; 8 nucleotides align to TRBD1. CDR3 length: 13 residues. Germline V lookup: CDR1 WNHNN, CDR2 SYGVQD (reference sequence). V was clipped by 7 bases and J by 3 bases; unmatched bases: 4. The CDR3 loop is CASKDRVDTEAFF. For the CDR3, the DNA is TGCGCCAGCAAGGACAGGGTGGACACTGAAGCTTTCTTT.

The chain joins TRBV10-3 to TRBJ1-6; TRBD1 aligns across 9 bases. Germline V lookup: CDR1 ENHRY, CDR2 SYGVKD. The CDR3 spans 15 residues. V dropped 4 bases and J dropped 9; count of bases not matched to a gene: 7. In DNA, the CDR3 is TGTGCCATCAGTGCCTCGGGACAGGGAGCTTCACCCCTCCACTTT. Translating it yields CAISASGQGASPLHF.